The clone carrying this T cell receptor (beta chain) was found a few times. Its antigen is not known. Of the isolated RNA, all was reverse transcribed, and so the sequenced material was expressed TCRB transcripts. Some clones are missing from TCRdb's copy, which holds only in-frame ones; the method was immunoSEQ multiplex PCR. The sample lists 400,000 to 550,000 clones, approximately 10% seen once, with 0.04% to 0.05% in the top ten. The germline V gene encodes CDR1 MDHEN and CDR2 SYDVKM. V was shortened by 6 bases and J by 0 bases, with 3 bases between the two germline ends. This CDR3 comprises 12 residues. Via CD45RO/CCR7/CD25/CD127/CD95/CD27, cells of the CD4+ naive, central memory, regulatory and stem cell-like memory subsets were sorted. The data belong to a study of beta chain features in type 1 diabetes. Study-wide points: PCR might preferentially amplify shorter templates, equally in patients and controls. Sampled from patients, naive, central memory and Treg TCRB repertoires appeared more similar than those sampled from healthy donors.

The sequence derives from a woman younger than 35 in good health. The J gene is TRBJ1-5, the V gene TRBV28, with unresolved D. The sequenced sample was naive CD4+ T cells from blood. The CDR3 nucleotides read TGTGCCAGCAGGGGTAGCAATCAGCCCCAGCATTTT. Residues: CASRGSNQPQHF.